Listed below are T cell receptor beta chains from one sample, sequenced in a study of identical twins. One entry per CDR3 protein, called by TCRdb with MiXCR from the 5' RACE reads. The sample yields fewer than 500,000 distinct CDR3 sequences, approximately 24% seen once. The sample was also linked to a second study, of T cells expressing NK-cell markers.

The material sequenced was CD4+ T cells sorted from blood. Every receptor here comes from a woman under 30 in good health. Each CDR3 is given without its conserved first and last residue. Each record gives: V gene, J gene, CDR3 protein.

TRBV7-2	TRBJ2-3	ASSLWGRQISTDTQY
TRBV5-8	TRBJ2-5	ASSLVGWETQY
TRBV21-1	TRBJ2-1	ASRRKDFVLRNEQF
TRBV6-1	TRBJ2-7	ASRGSIRDEQY
TRBV11-1	TRBJ2-5	ASSPRSGLAGAEQETQY
TRBV5-1	TRBJ1-1	ASSLTWMNTEAF
TRBV7-7	TRBJ2-3	ASSFSGGGDTQY
TRBV5-1	TRBJ2-6	ASSLQDGGANVLT
TRBV10-3	TRBJ2-5	AISESNYAETQY
TRBV5-1	TRBJ1-5	ASSPDSHSNQPQH
TRBV5-6	TRBJ2-1	ASSRVAGSSPNYNEQF
TRBV12-3/TRBV12-4	TRBJ2-1	ASSSGYNEQF
TRBV15	TRBJ1-3	ATSRDPGHPSGNTIY
TRBV9	TRBJ2-1	ASSGRSSYNEQF
TRBV5-1	TRBJ2-1	ASSAGNEQF
TRBV5-6	TRBJ2-7	ASSFRSSGGGEQY
TRBV12-3/TRBV12-4	TRBJ1-6	ASIQGRNSPLH
TRBV7-2	TRBJ2-5	ASSLGGGRLQETQY
TRBV6-2/TRBV6-3	TRBJ2-7	ASSYRQTYEQY
TRBV12-3/TRBV12-4	TRBJ2-2	ASSLVWVTNTGELF
TRBV20-1	TRBJ2-6	SARQGATGANVLT
TRBV7-2	TRBJ1-1	ASSANWNTEAF
TRBV9	TRBJ2-3	ASSIEPDTQY
TRBV20-1	TRBJ2-1	SGRGGSLSYNEQF
TRBV12-3/TRBV12-4	TRBJ2-2	ASTMTSGKAGELF
TRBV6-2/TRBV6-3	TRBJ2-6	ASSSRTGALPSSGANVLT
TRBV20-1	TRBJ1-1	SAPGPSNTEAF
TRBV3-1	TRBJ2-3	ASSQARRGVLDTQY
TRBV3-1	TRBJ2-5	ASRSGGLQETQY
TRBV5-1	TRBJ2-7	ASSLQTGTVKPYEQY
TRBV9	TRBJ2-3	ASSVGSTSTDTQY
TRBV5-6	TRBJ1-2	ASSLGVPYGYT
TRBV9	TRBJ2-5	ASSVEGSGGRKTQY
TRBV6-1	TRBJ2-7	ASSGGSGIHEQY
TRBV6-1	TRBJ2-1	ASRRFFSGTAAYNEQF
TRBV5-5	TRBJ2-3	ASSQGFLGDTQY
TRBV2	TRBJ2-3	AMGQYTDTQY
TRBV20-1	TRBJ2-3	SASPGSSGAGDTQY
TRBV14	TRBJ1-1	ASSQERAGTEAF
TRBV2	TRBJ2-1	ASSYQANNEQF
TRBV11-2	TRBJ2-3	ASSLGVGGRPSTDTQY
TRBV11-2	TRBJ2-1	ASRTLAGGSYNEQF
TRBV12-5	TRBJ1-5	ASGFRHGANSNQPQH
TRBV6-2/TRBV6-3	TRBJ2-7	ASIDGTGLYEQY
TRBV7-2	TRBJ2-1	ASSLNVGNEQF
TRBV20-1	TRBJ2-3	SASRDRGSDTQY
TRBV20-1	TRBJ2-7	SASDQLRGYEQY
TRBV12-3/TRBV12-4	TRBJ2-5	ASSFLRTGETQY
TRBV10-3	TRBJ2-2	AISWTSSGTGELF